The rows below give T cell receptor beta chains drawn from one sample of a study of T cell repertoires in cytomegalovirus infection. In TCRdb, the reads were re-called with MiXCR into one record per CDR3 protein. The sample has some 220,000 distinct CDR3 sequences; around 12% are singletons. Sequencing was done on a sample of PBMCs. These receptors were collected from a human donor in good health (CMV status not recorded). Some clones in this sample may be carry-over from other donors' samples. CDR3s include the opening cysteine and the closing phenylalanine or tryptophan. D genes are given only for firm matches. Clone sizes are given selectively: once, few, many, or a class where the clone is expanded.

v_gene: TRBV7-2
abundance: few
d_gene: .
j_gene: TRBJ2-7
CDR3nt: TGTGCCAGCAGCCCTTTCGGGGGAGAAGGCTACGAGCAGTACTTC
CDR3aa: CASSPFGGEGYEQYF

v_gene: TRBV5-1
abundance: many
d_gene: TRBD1
j_gene: TRBJ1-4
CDR3nt: TGCGCCAGCAGCCCAGCGACAGGGGGCATGACTAATGAAAAACTGTTTTTT
CDR3aa: CASSPATGGMTNEKLFF

v_gene: TRBV15
abundance: many
d_gene: TRBD1
j_gene: TRBJ2-7
CDR3nt: TGTGCCATCTCGACCGGGACAGGGGTATCCTACGAGCAGTACTTC
CDR3aa: CAISTGTGVSYEQYF

v_gene: TRBV20-1
abundance: .
d_gene: TRBD2
j_gene: TRBJ2-7
CDR3nt: TGCAGTGCTAGACCCGGGACTAGCGTGAACTCCTACGAGCAGTACTTC
CDR3aa: CSARPGTSVNSYEQYF

v_gene: TRBV7-2
abundance: many
d_gene: .
j_gene: TRBJ2-3
CDR3nt: TGTGCCAGCAGCTCCGCGAGGGGCACAGATACGCAGTATTTT
CDR3aa: CASSSARGTDTQYF

v_gene: TRBV7-8
abundance: many
d_gene: .
j_gene: TRBJ2-3
CDR3nt: TGTGCCAGCAGTTCTCAGGGTGGGGGGACAGATACGCAGTATTTT
CDR3aa: CASSSQGGGTDTQYF

v_gene: TRBV11-1
abundance: many
d_gene: .
j_gene: TRBJ2-2
CDR3nt: TGTGCCAGCAGCCCAAACAGGGCCGGGGAGCTGTTTTTT
CDR3aa: CASSPNRAGELFF

v_gene: TRBV28
abundance: many
d_gene: TRBD1
j_gene: TRBJ1-4
CDR3nt: TGTGCCAGCAGTCCCGGGACAGGAGTTAATGAAAAACTGTTTTTT
CDR3aa: CASSPGTGVNEKLFF

v_gene: TRBV29-1
abundance: few
d_gene: TRBD1
j_gene: TRBJ1-2
CDR3nt: TGCAGCGCAATCTTTGGGACAGGGAACTATGGCTACACCTTC
CDR3aa: CSAIFGTGNYGYTF

v_gene: TRBV25-1
abundance: .
d_gene: TRBD1
j_gene: TRBJ2-1
CDR3nt: TGTGCCAGCAGTAGGGGACAGTTGAACAATGAGCAGTTCTTC
CDR3aa: CASSRGQLNNEQFF

v_gene: TRBV20-1
abundance: .
d_gene: TRBD2
j_gene: TRBJ2-3
CDR3nt: TGCAGTGCTAGAGGACTAGCGAGCACAGATACGCAGTATTTT
CDR3aa: CSARGLASTDTQYF

v_gene: TRBV6-2/TRBV6-3
abundance: many
d_gene: .
j_gene: TRBJ2-5
CDR3nt: TGTGCCAGCGCCGACAGGACTATACGAGGAGGGGAGACCCAGTACTTC
CDR3aa: CASADRTIRGGETQYF

v_gene: TRBV4-2
abundance: .
d_gene: .
j_gene: TRBJ1-2
CDR3nt: TGTGCCAGCAGCCAAGGGGAGACAGCCTATGGCTACACCTTC
CDR3aa: CASSQGETAYGYTF

v_gene: TRBV4-3
abundance: few
d_gene: .
j_gene: TRBJ2-6
CDR3nt: TGCGCCAGCAGCCAAGATTGGAGGGGCTCTGGGGCCAACGTCCTGACTTTC
CDR3aa: CASSQDWRGSGANVLTF

v_gene: TRBV7-3
abundance: many
d_gene: TRBD1
j_gene: TRBJ2-2
CDR3nt: TGTGCCAGCAGCCGAAGCCGGGGACAGGCTAACACCGGGGAGCTGTTTTTT
CDR3aa: CASSRSRGQANTGELFF

v_gene: TRBV7-4
abundance: .
d_gene: TRBD1
j_gene: TRBJ2-1
CDR3nt: TGTGCCAGCAGCAACCGGGACAGGGACATAGTGGATGAGCAGTTCTTC
CDR3aa: CASSNRDRDIVDEQFF

v_gene: TRBV19
abundance: many
d_gene: TRBD1
j_gene: TRBJ2-2
CDR3nt: TGTGCCAGTGGGGTCGGGACAGGGTACACCGGGGAGCTGTTTTTT
CDR3aa: CASGVGTGYTGELFF

v_gene: TRBV24-1
abundance: many
d_gene: .
j_gene: TRBJ2-2
CDR3nt: TGTGCCACCAGTGATCACGGCAGGGGCTACACCGGGGAGCTGTTTTTT
CDR3aa: CATSDHGRGYTGELFF

v_gene: TRBV6-4
abundance: .
d_gene: .
j_gene: TRBJ1-1
CDR3nt: TGTGCCAGCAGTGAAATGAGACAGCAAAACACTGAAGCTTTCTTT
CDR3aa: CASSEMRQQNTEAFF

v_gene: TRBV4-3
abundance: many
d_gene: .
j_gene: TRBJ1-6
CDR3nt: TGCGCCAGCAGCCGGTCCTCTGAGGATTCACCCCTCCACTTT
CDR3aa: CASSRSSEDSPLHF

v_gene: TRBV25-1
abundance: .
d_gene: TRBD1
j_gene: TRBJ2-3
CDR3nt: TGTGCCAGCAGTGTACAGGGGGCTGTTCATACGCAGTATTTT
CDR3aa: CASSVQGAVHTQYF

v_gene: TRBV19
abundance: .
d_gene: .
j_gene: TRBJ2-7
CDR3nt: TGTGCCAGTAGTATTACAGGGATATCTAACGAGCAGTACTTC
CDR3aa: CASSITGISNEQYF

v_gene: TRBV7-2
abundance: many
d_gene: TRBD2
j_gene: TRBJ2-2
CDR3nt: TGTGCCAGCAGCTTTGGACTAGCGAACACCGGGGAGCTGTTTTTT
CDR3aa: CASSFGLANTGELFF

v_gene: TRBV29-1
abundance: .
d_gene: .
j_gene: TRBJ2-2
CDR3nt: TGCAGCGTTGAGGAGCACACCGGGGAGCTGTTTTTT
CDR3aa: CSVEEHTGELFF

v_gene: TRBV18
abundance: .
d_gene: .
j_gene: TRBJ2-1
CDR3nt: TGTGCCAGCCATTCGGCGGCGCCCAACAATGAGCAGTTCTTC
CDR3aa: CASHSAAPNNEQFF

v_gene: TRBV29-1
abundance: .
d_gene: TRBD2
j_gene: TRBJ2-3
CDR3nt: TGCAGCGTCTCAGCGGGGGCGGGGGATACGCAGTATTTT
CDR3aa: CSVSAGAGDTQYF

v_gene: TRBV5-1
abundance: .
d_gene: .
j_gene: TRBJ2-7
CDR3nt: TGCGCCAGCAGGCAGGAAGGCGGCTACGAGCAGTACTTC
CDR3aa: CASRQEGGYEQYF

v_gene: TRBV6-5
abundance: few
d_gene: TRBD1
j_gene: TRBJ1-2
CDR3nt: TGTGCCAGCAGTTACACCGTCGCAGGGGGCTACTATGGCTACACCTTC
CDR3aa: CASSYTVAGGYYGYTF

v_gene: TRBV7-2
abundance: many
d_gene: .
j_gene: TRBJ1-5
CDR3nt: TGTGCCAGCAGCCCGGAGGGAGCGTATCAGCCCCAGCATTTT
CDR3aa: CASSPEGAYQPQHF

v_gene: TRBV19
abundance: .
d_gene: .
j_gene: TRBJ2-2
CDR3nt: TGTGCCAGTAGTAAGACAGTAGGGAACACCGGGGAGCTGTTTTTT
CDR3aa: CASSKTVGNTGELFF

v_gene: TRBV5-4
abundance: many
d_gene: .
j_gene: TRBJ2-6
CDR3nt: TGTGCCAGCAGCGCTTGGGACATCTCTGGGGCCAACGTCCTGACTTTC
CDR3aa: CASSAWDISGANVLTF

v_gene: TRBV5-1
abundance: many
d_gene: .
j_gene: TRBJ2-2
CDR3nt: TGCGCCAGCAGCTTGTCGGGGGCCCGGAACACCGGGGAGCTGTTTTTT
CDR3aa: CASSLSGARNTGELFF

v_gene: TRBV19
abundance: few
d_gene: TRBD1
j_gene: TRBJ1-5
CDR3nt: TGTGCCAGTACCCAGACAGGGGGCAGCCGTCAGCCCCAGCATTTT
CDR3aa: CASTQTGGSRQPQHF

v_gene: TRBV7-2
abundance: many
d_gene: TRBD2
j_gene: TRBJ2-5
CDR3nt: TGTGCCAGCAGCCTAGCGGGAGCCCAAGAGACCCAGTACTTC
CDR3aa: CASSLAGAQETQYF